Below, one T cell receptor (beta chain) is given with its context. Antigen specificity is unknown. The data were obtained in a study of regulatory and conventional T cells in RAG deficiency. Study-wide points: Other subsets showed around 10-fold reductions, but Treg unique TCR beta sequences fell approximately 100-fold in these patients.

Using immunoSEQ multiplex PCR, the repertoire was profiled, and TCRdb retains in-frame clones only, with some absent. The profile shows 8,700 or so clones, around 84% of them singletons. The CDR3 is made up of 13 amino acids. Germline CDR1 reads SGHVS; CDR2 reads FQNEAQ. Trimming took 9 bases from V and 7 from J, leaving 19 bases between them. This sample was also put to use in a study of regulatory T cells. That paper adds: Amplification used 52 TRBV primers and 13 TRBJ primers.

This TCR derives from a human donor in good health. The genes are TRBV7-8 and TRBJ2-7, with D perhaps being TRBD1 or TRBD2 (5 bases each). The sample consisted of CD8+ T cells sorted from blood. CDR3 sequence reads: CASGTGTSWEQYF. The CDR3 coding sequence is TGTGCCAGTGGGACGGGGACCAGTTGGGAGCAGTACTTC.